Shown below are 14 T cell receptor beta chains from a single sample sequenced in a study of OX40 agonist ivuxolimab in advanced cancers. Sequenced by immunoSEQ multiplex PCR; TCRdb stores in-frame clones only, minus some. In the table there are about 77,000 clones, 89% of which are singletons. Source: CD4+ or CD8+ T cells sorted from blood, taken in a trial of the OX40 agonist ivuxolimab. The receptors shown here come from an adult with an advanced solid tumor such as melanoma, head and neck, liver or kidney cancer.

This clone turned up a few times. The rearrangement uses TRBV30 and TRBJ1-1; 8 bases line up with TRBD1. The CDR3 is made up of 12 amino acids. Trimming took 5 bases from V and 4 from J; bases not matched to a gene: 3. The germline gives CDR1 GTSNPN, CDR2 SVGIG (reference sequence). The CDR3 DNA sequence: TGTGCCTGGGGACAGGGAGGCACTGAAGCTTTCTTT. Its translation: CAWGQGGTEAFF.

J is TRBJ2-7 and V is TRBV6-1; a weak D match, TRBD1 (6 bases). The CDR3 covers 12 residues. Germline values: CDR1 MNHNS, CDR2 SASEGT. V shed 10 bases and J shed 6 bases, with 16 bases lying between them. CDR3 DNA sequence: TGTGCCACCCCCAGGGGCGAATCCGAGCAGTACTTC. Translated: CATPRGESEQYF.

The chain combines TRBV6-5 with TRBJ1-1; no reliable D call. The CDR3 consists of 12 residues. V was clipped by 5 bases and J by 8 bases, with 12 bases between them. Germline V gene lookup returns CDR1 MNHEY and CDR2 SVGAGI. The CDR3: CASSEAIREAFF. Written as DNA, the CDR3 is TGTGCCAGCAGTGAAGCTATCAGGGAAGCTTTCTTT.

The chain combines TRBV27 with TRBJ2-1; TRBD1 aligns across 8 bases. The germline gives CDR1 MNHEY, CDR2 SMNVEV (reference sequence). Losses at the gene ends were 2 bases for V and 0 bases for J; bases not matched to a gene: 9. The CDR3 is 18 amino acids. CDR3 sequence: CASSLRWDRPRSYNEQFF. The CDR3 coding sequence is TGTGCCAGCAGTTTACGGTGGGACAGGCCCCGCTCCTACAATGAGCAGTTCTTC.

The chain employs TRBV19 and TRBJ1-4; possibly TRBD1 for D (5 bases). The V and J ends lost 5 bases and 10 bases respectively, with 20 bases between them. The length of the CDR3 is 15 residues. Germline V CDR1 and CDR2: LNHDA, SQIVND (reference sequence). The CDR3 DNA reads TGTGCCAGTAGTCCCAGGGAGGACTTCGTTTTAAAACTGTTTTTT. This gives the protein CASSPREDFVLKLFF. The variable domain in full, completed from reference TRBV19 and TRBJ1-4, reads DGGITQSPKYLFRKEGQNVTLSCEQNLNHDAMYWYRQDPGQGLRLIYYSQIVNDFQKGDIAEGYSVSREKKESFPLTVTSAQKNPTAFYLCASSPREDFVLKLFFGSGTQLSVL.

A single count supports this clone. V gene TRBV6-6 combines with J gene TRBJ2-7, with D possibly being TRBD2 (7 bases). The germline gives CDR1 MNHNY, CDR2 SVGAGI (reference sequence). The CDR3 is 13 residues long. CDR3 amino acids: CAVSGGGKHEQYF. The DNA of the CDR3 is TGTGCTGTCAGTGGCGGGGGCAAGCACGAGCAGTACTTC.

The rearrangement uses TRBV5-6 and TRBJ1-5; D is ambiguous. CDR3 length: 13 amino acids. The germline CDR1 and CDR2 sequences are SGHDT and YYEEEE. The germline V and J ends were trimmed by 0 bases and 2 bases, with 3 bases remaining between them. The DNA of the CDR3 is TGTGCCAGCAGCTTGGGACGCAATCAGCCCCAGCATTTT. Translating gives CASSLGRNQPQHF.

This clone was recorded once. This rearrangement joins TRBV6-1 to TRBJ1-2; no firm D call. V lost 5 bases, J lost 8 bases, and 15 bases lay in between. The germline gives CDR1 MNHNS, CDR2 SASEGT. This CDR3 comprises 13 residues. CDR3 protein: CASSSQGSWGYTF. CDR3 in DNA: TGTGCCAGCAGTTCCCAAGGAAGCTGGGGCTACACCTTC.

The rearrangement uses TRBV5-4 and TRBJ2-1; possibly TRBD2 for D (6 bases). Germline CDR1 reads SGHNT; CDR2 reads YYREEE (reference sequence). The length of the CDR3 is 14 residues. The ends were cut back, 4 bases at V and 7 bases at J, with 15 bases in the middle. The CDR3 loop is CASSRSGLRNEQFF. In DNA, the CDR3 is TGTGCCAGCAGCCGTAGCGGCCTAAGAAATGAGCAGTTCTTC.

This rearrangement joins TRBV4-1 to TRBJ2-3; D tentatively reads TRBD1 or TRBD2 (5 bases each). The germline V and J ends were trimmed by 1 base and 7 bases, with 18 bases remaining between them. CDR3 length: 16 residues. Looked up from germline, CDR1 is MGHRA and CDR2 is YSYEKL. The CDR3 DNA reads as TGCGCCAGCAGCCAAGTAAACCCGGGACCCTCAAATACGCAGTATTTT. Its translation: CASSQVNPGPSNTQYF.

This clone was counted once. This rearrangement joins TRBV18 to TRBJ1-1; D is perhaps TRBD1 (6 bases). Germline assignment: CDR1 KGHSH and CDR2 LQKENI. Trimming removed 0 bases at V and 1 base at J, with 9 bases between. The CDR3 spans 15 residues. The CDR3 DNA reads as TGTGCCAGCTCACCACCGGGGGGGCCGAACACTGAAGCTTTCTTT. This gives the protein CASSPPGGPNTEAFF.

The gene calls are TRBV15 and TRBJ2-7; 7 bases fit TRBD1. Losses at the gene ends were 0 bases for V and 0 bases for J; bases not matched to a gene: 11. This CDR3 has 18 amino acids. Germline V gene data show CDR1 as LNHNV and CDR2 as YYDKDF (reference sequence). The CDR3 bases are TGTGCCACCAGCAGAGATCCTCCACATGGGACAGCCTCCTACGAGCAGTACTTC. Protein: CATSRDPPHGTASYEQYF.

This chain joins TRBV7-9 and TRBJ1-1; TRBD1 might be the D (5 bases). The CDR3 has 13 residues. V lost 6 bases and J lost 1, with 9 bases in between. The germline gives CDR1 SEHNR, CDR2 FQNEAQ (reference sequence). As DNA, the CDR3 is TGTGCCAGCAGACCTACAGGGAACACTGAAGCTTTCTTT. Translation gives CASRPTGNTEAFF.

The gene calls are TRBV7-9 and TRBJ2-1, with 8 bases identical to TRBD2. Germline lookup yields CDR1 SEHNR and CDR2 FQNEAQ (reference sequence). V shed 5 bases and J 0 bases; nucleotides not matched to a gene: 6. The CDR3 spans 16 residues. The CDR3 DNA follows: TGTGCCAGCAGCCTCTCACTAGCGGCCTCCTACAATGAGCAGTTCTTC. Amino acids: CASSLSLAASYNEQFF.